A selection of T cell receptor beta chains follows, all from one sample in a study of T cell responses to AZD1222 COVID-19 vaccine. TCRdb's copy holds only in-frame clones and misses some; the assay was immunoSEQ multiplex PCR. The sample lists approximately 100,000 clones; around 83% were seen once. This specimen consisted of peripheral blood, obtained on day 0 of AZD1222 vaccination. All receptors come from an adult in good health. The conserved cysteine and the conserved F or W are not part of the CDR3 here. Expanded clones get a size class; other rows say once, few or many, or leave the size out.

V gene,J gene,clone size,CDR3 protein
TRBV7-2,TRBJ2-7,.,ASSLSQSFFSYEQY
TRBV28,TRBJ1-6,.,ASTVDRAGSSPLH
TRBV4-1,TRBJ1-6,.,ASSQGQGLRSPLH
TRBV11-2,TRBJ2-1,.,ASSPGTSFDEQF
TRBV25-1,TRBJ1-3,.,ASTDFNLSGNTIY
TRBV7-3,TRBJ2-1,.,ASSLNGRGNEQF
TRBV19,TRBJ2-6,.,ASSSTFHGANVLT
TRBV4-1,TRBJ1-2,.,ASSQASGTAYGYT
TRBV2,TRBJ1-6,medium-sized,ASISGTENNSPLH
TRBV20-1,TRBJ2-5,.,SASRTTGPPTQY
TRBV28,TRBJ1-2,.,ASSFQGGYGYT
TRBV5-1,TRBJ1-1,.,ASSPWDVNTEAF
TRBV1,TRBJ1-1,.,TSSQDHRQLRGLNTEAF
TRBV27,TRBJ2-4,.,ASSLVAAIAKNIQY
TRBV5-4,TRBJ1-2,.,ASSLEWTGSGYT
TRBV15,TRBJ1-1,.,ATSRDRGSNTEAF
TRBV18,TRBJ1-1,.,ASSPRPGQTADTQAF
TRBV28,TRBJ1-2,.,ASSKGTGWVYGYT
TRBV23-1,TRBJ2-1,.,ASKGREGQPLFNEQF
TRBV19,TRBJ2-6,.,ASRLKAFISGANVLT
TRBV30,TRBJ1-1,.,AWSVKGGFTEAF
TRBV6-6,TRBJ1-2,.,ASGGGSSYGYT
TRBV4-1,TRBJ2-7,.,ASSQVWPLGRKSSYEQY
TRBV28,TRBJ1-5,few,ASRRQVKEPQH
TRBV30,TRBJ1-1,few,AWSEMGDTEAF
TRBV11-2,TRBJ2-7,.,ASSFRQGAWEQY
TRBV4-2,TRBJ2-7,.,ASSQTSGRNIPYEQY
TRBV15,TRBJ2-5,.,ATSRDTRALETQY
TRBV27,TRBJ2-6,.,ASSLFSGTGGKWLRGANVLT